The 13 T cell receptor beta chains presented below share a single source sample, sequenced in a study of technical replicates of blood from four donors. Sequencing was performed with immunoSEQ multiplex PCR; in TCRdb, only in-frame clones are kept and a portion is missing. The table shows tens of thousands of clones, with around 92% occurring only once. Material for sequencing was T cells isolated from PBMCs. Receptors originate from a human donor in good health.

CDR3 nucleotide sequence: TGTGCCAGCAGCTCAAAGGACAGGAACACTGAAGCTTTCTTT. Protein sequence: CASSSKDRNTEAFF. V usage is TRBV11-3 and J usage is TRBJ1-1, with D possibly being TRBD1 (6 bases). The CDR3 is 14 amino acids. CDR1 is SGHNT, CDR2 YENEEA, per germline. V was trimmed by 4 bases and J by 1 base, leaving 10 bases between them.

The V and J genes are TRBV29-1 and TRBJ1-1; D remains ambiguous. Germline V CDR1 and CDR2: SQVTM, ANQGSEA. The CDR3 covers 13 residues. V was shortened by 5 bases and J by 1 base, with 11 bases between the two germline ends. CDR3 region: CSVRFHGNTEAFF. DNA for the CDR3: TGCAGCGTTCGCTTCCACGGGAACACTGAAGCTTTCTTT.

The V call is TRBV7-8, the J call TRBJ2-5, with 10 positions matching TRBD2. This CDR3 comprises 17 residues. CDR1 is SGHVS and CDR2 is FQNEAQ in the germline V gene. The ends lost 1 base at V and 5 bases at J; junction bases unmatched: 10. CDR3 DNA: TGTGCCAGCAGCTTAGAAGTGACTAGCGGGTGGCGGGAGACCCAGTACTTC. Its protein is CASSLEVTSGWRETQYF.

The chain is built from TRBV28 and TRBJ1-5; unclear D gene. The CDR3 has 15 amino acids. V was shortened by 7 bases and J by 3 bases, with 16 bases between the two germline ends. Germline lookup yields CDR1 MDHEN and CDR2 SYDVKM. The CDR3 loop reads CASNIFGSPNQPQHF. The CDR3 DNA sequence: TGTGCCAGCAACATATTCGGGTCTCCCAATCAGCCCCAGCATTTT.

CDR3: CASSLDGSYEQYF. Here the CDR3 DNA reads TGTGCCAGCAGCTTGGACGGGTCCTACGAGCAGTACTTC. The V call is TRBV5-6, the J call TRBJ2-7; D gene uncertain. The germline V and J ends were trimmed by 0 bases and 1 base, with 5 bases remaining between them. This CDR3 spans 13 amino acids. Per the germline V gene, CDR1 is SGHDT and CDR2 is YYEEEE. Full variable domain (rest looked up from reference TRBV5-6 and TRBJ2-7): DAGVTQSPTHLIKTRGQQVTLRCSPKSGHDTVSWYQQALGQGPQFIFQYYEEEERQRGNFPDRFSGHQFPNYSSELNVNALLLGDSALYLCASSLDGSYEQYFGPGTRLTVT.

The chain has TRBV29-1 and TRBJ2-2; tentatively, D is TRBD2 (6 bases). Trimming pared 4 bases from V and 2 bases from J, leaving 14 bases between. CDR3 length: 15 residues. Per the germline V gene, CDR1 is SQVTM and CDR2 is ANQGSEA. DNA for the CDR3: TGCAGCGTTGGGGGGGATAGCGGCAACACCGGGGAGCTGTTTTTT. It is translated as CSVGGDSGNTGELFF.

The rearrangement links TRBV7-6 to TRBJ2-3; D is perhaps TRBD2 (6 bases). V was cut by 1 base and J by 4 bases, with 15 bases left in between. Germline loops: CDR1 SGHVS, CDR2 FNYEAQ. The CDR3 consists of 16 residues. In DNA, the CDR3 is TGTGCCAGCAGCTTAGTGGTGGGAGGCGGCGCAGATACGCAGTATTTT. This sequence encodes CASSLVVGGGADTQYF. The whole variable domain, filled in from reference TRBV7-6 and TRBJ2-3, reads GAGVSQSPRYKVTKRGQDVALRCDPISGHVSLYWYRQALGQGPEFLTYFNYEAQQDKSGLPNDRFSAERPEGSISTLTIQRTEQRDSAMYRCASSLVVGGGADTQYFGPGTRLTVL.

As DNA, the CDR3 is TGTGCCAGCAGTCCCGGGACTTATGGCTACACCTTC. This sequence encodes CASSPGTYGYTF. This chain joins TRBV27 and TRBJ1-2; TRBD1 is a possible D gene (5 bases). Between the trimmed V and J ends, which lost 5 bases and 5 bases, there was a span of 9 bases. CDR3 length: 12 residues. Looked up from germline, CDR1 is MNHEY and CDR2 is SMNVEV (reference sequence).

The rearrangement uses TRBV19 and TRBJ2-7; 9 bases map to TRBD2. This CDR3 comprises 14 residues. Germline loops: CDR1 LNHDA, CDR2 SQIVND (reference sequence). The V segment lost 9 bases and the J segment 0 bases; nucleotides outside the gene matches: 6. The CDR3 DNA follows: TGTGCCAGCTCCTTTAGCGGGAGCTCCTACGAGCAGTACTTC. Its protein product is CASSFSGSSYEQYF.

The chain carries TRBV5-4 and TRBJ2-3; TRBD1 matches 9 bases. The V and J ends lost 5 bases and 2 bases, in that order; junction bases with no gene match: 3. There are 14 residues in the CDR3. Germline CDR1 SGHNT, CDR2 YYREEE (reference sequence). The chain's CDR3 is CASSRDRATDTQYF. The DNA for the CDR3 is TGTGCCAGCAGTCGGGACAGGGCCACAGATACGCAGTATTTT.

The V call is TRBV5-6, the J call TRBJ1-2; TRBD1 agrees at 10 bases. The CDR3 has 12 residues. Germline assignment: CDR1 SGHDT and CDR2 YYEEEE. Losses at the gene ends were 9 bases for V and 8 bases for J; bases not matched to a gene: 7. CDR3 nucleotides: TGTGCCACGGGACAGGGGCGAGGGGGCTACACCTTC. Translated, it gives CATGQGRGGYTF.

The rearrangement uses TRBV7-3 and TRBJ2-7; D unclear. The germline V and J ends were trimmed by 5 bases and 7 bases, with 15 bases remaining between them. The CDR3 sequence is 13 residues long. Germline V CDR1 and CDR2: SGHTA, FQGTGA. The chain's CDR3 is CASSPYVPAEQYF. As DNA, the CDR3 is TGTGCCAGCAGCCCCTATGTACCCGCGGAGCAGTACTTC.

This clone was seen once. The chain links TRBV28 to TRBJ2-2, with 12 bases fitting TRBD2. This CDR3 has 14 residues. Germline V gene lookup returns CDR1 MDHEN and CDR2 SYDVKM. Trimming removed 6 bases from V and 4 bases from J; junction bases left unmatched: 0. The CDR3 reads CASRTSGSTGELFF. CDR3 coding DNA: TGTGCCAGCAGGACTAGCGGGAGCACCGGGGAGCTGTTTTTT.